Following are 6 T cell receptor beta chains from one sample sequenced in a study of T cells in Graves' hyperthyroidism and ophthalmopathy. Amplified regions were TCR beta CDR3 sequences from RNA transcripts. Using the HTBI primer set, a first-round RT-PCR was run on the TCR CDR3. One entry per CDR3 protein, called by TCRdb with MiXCR from the multiplex PCR reads. The data show hundreds of thousands of distinct CDR3 sequences, around 15% seen once. What was sequenced was blood. The receptors were gathered from a woman in her forties with Graves' ophthalmopathy.

This clonotype was detected many times. The chain links TRBV12-3 or TRBV12-4 to TRBJ1-5, with D possibly being TRBD1 (5 bases). The CDR3 has 16 residues. The V end lost 0 bases, the J end lost 2 bases, and 11 bases lay between the germline ends. For the CDR3, the DNA is TGTGCCAGCAGTTTAGCGGGGGGGAGAGGCAATCAGCCCCAGCATTTT. Its translation is CASSLAGGRGNQPQHF.

This clonotype was seen many times. The chain joins TRBV6-1 to TRBJ2-2; D may be TRBD1 (5 bases). Germline V gives CDR1 MNHNS, CDR2 SASEGT. CDR3 length: 13 amino acids. V lost 6 bases and J lost 4, with 9 bases in between. The CDR3 spells CASRSQATGELFF. CDR3 sequence (DNA): TGTGCCAGCAGATCACAGGCCACCGGGGAGCTGTTTTTT.

This sequence joins TRBV6-5 and TRBJ2-7; 7 positions agree with TRBD2. There are 17 residues in the CDR3. Germline-derived CDR1 and CDR2 are MNHEY and SVGAGI. V was pared by 0 bases and J by 6 bases, with 14 bases of the junction left unmatched. The CDR3 loop reads CASSYSGLSGAGSEQYF. The CDR3 DNA sequence: TGTGCCAGCAGTTACTCTGGGCTAAGTGGAGCGGGATCCGAGCAGTACTTC.

At least ten counts were recorded for this clonotype. The chain recombines TRBV6-2 or TRBV6-3 with TRBJ1-2; the match to TRBD1 covers 9 bases. The CDR3 has 14 amino acids. V gave up 8 bases and J gave up 7 bases; unmatched junction bases: 11. CDR1 is MNHEY, CDR2 SVGEGT, per germline. The CDR3 is CASSSGTGTFGYTF. The CDR3, as DNA: TGTGCCAGCTCGTCCGGGACAGGGACGTTTGGCTACACCTTC.

This clonotype has ten or more counts. V usage is TRBV15 and J usage is TRBJ2-7; perhaps TRBD2 as D (6 bases). The CDR3 is 13 amino acids. V lost 1 base, J lost 5 bases, and 9 bases lay in between. Germline values: CDR1 LNHNV, CDR2 YYDKDF (reference sequence). This chain's CDR3 is CATSRAPGDEQYF. In DNA form, the CDR3 reads TGTGCCACCAGCAGAGCCCCGGGAGACGAGCAGTACTTC.

This clonotype was detected many times. The germline gene is not matched at one end of the junction; a read error may be the cause. The gene calls are TRBV2 and TRBJ2-7; TRBD2 is a possible D gene (6 bases). Germline assignment: CDR1 SNHLY and CDR2 FYNNEI. This CDR3 region has 14 residues. This chain's CDR3 is CASREGTSSYEQYF. CDR3 bases: TGTGCCAGCAGGGAAGGGACTTCCTCCTACGAGCAGTACTTC. Variable domain in full (rest from reference TRBV2 and TRBJ2-7): EPEVTQTPSHQVTQMGQEVILRCVPISNHLYFYWYRQILGQKVEFLVSFYNNEISEKSEIFDDQFSVERPDGSNFTLKIRSTKLEDSAMYFCASREGTSSYEQYFGPGTRLTVT.